This T cell receptor (beta chain) was sequenced for a study of long-term antiretroviral therapy in people with HIV. Study summary: Samples collected earliest predate the 2015 immediate-ART recommendation by about a decade. Study observations and caveats: After ART, diversity increased yet remained lower than transplant donor controls. Whichever time point was examined, clones expanded before ART dominated the repertoire. The study found narrower CDR3 length ranges in HIV repertoires than in controls.

A word on this clone: Antigen specificity is unknown.

The CDR3 consists of 14 residues. The V end lost 1 base, the J end lost 0 bases, and 7 bases lay between the germline ends. Germline CDR1 is MGHRA and CDR2 is YSYEKL. The authors ran the immunoSEQ assay, v3.0, at survey level. Only in-frame clones appear in the TCRdb table, and some are missing; sequencing was by immunoSEQ multiplex PCR. The data hold tens of thousands of clones, with 90% observed a single time. The V and J genes are TRBV4-1 and TRBJ2-7, with D unresolved. The sequences come from unsorted PBMCs, collected 5.2 years after starting antiretroviral therapy. This receptor was obtained from a woman between 40 and 50 years old with HIV. CDR3 nucleotide sequence: TGCGCCAGCAGCCAAGTGTTAAGCTCCTACGAGCAGTACTTC. It codes for CASSQVLSSYEQYF.